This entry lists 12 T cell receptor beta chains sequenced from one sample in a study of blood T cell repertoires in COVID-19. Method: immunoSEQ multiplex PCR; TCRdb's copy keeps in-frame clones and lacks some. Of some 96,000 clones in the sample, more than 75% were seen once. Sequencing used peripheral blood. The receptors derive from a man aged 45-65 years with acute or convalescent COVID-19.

The CDR3 sequence is CASSIVPPRVWGYTF. Written as DNA, the CDR3 is TGTGCCAGTAGTATAGTCCCTCCTCGAGTTTGGGGCTACACCTTC. The chain combines TRBV19 with TRBJ1-2; D is ambiguous. The CDR3 consists of 15 residues. Trimming cost V 1 base and J 8 bases, with 17 bases left between them. Germline V gives CDR1 LNHDA, CDR2 SQIVND (reference sequence).

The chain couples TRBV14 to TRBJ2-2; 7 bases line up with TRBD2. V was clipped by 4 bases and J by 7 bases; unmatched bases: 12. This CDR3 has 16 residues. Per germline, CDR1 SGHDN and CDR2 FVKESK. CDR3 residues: CASSPPLAGEDGELFF. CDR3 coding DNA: TGTGCCAGCAGCCCGCCTCTGGCGGGAGAAGACGGGGAGCTGTTTTTT.

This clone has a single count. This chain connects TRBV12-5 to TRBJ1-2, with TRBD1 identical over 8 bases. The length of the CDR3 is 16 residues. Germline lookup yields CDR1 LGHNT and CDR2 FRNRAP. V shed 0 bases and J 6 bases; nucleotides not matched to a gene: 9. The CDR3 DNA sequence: TGTGCTAGTGGTTTGGTTGGGACAGGCGGTCGGGATGGCTACACCTTC. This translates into CASGLVGTGGRDGYTF. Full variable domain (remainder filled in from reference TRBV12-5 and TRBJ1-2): DARVTQTPRHKVTEMGQEVTMRCQPILGHNTVFWYRQTMMQGLELLAYFRNRAPLDDSGMPKDRFSAEMPDATLATLKIQPSEPRDSAVYFCASGLVGTGGRDGYTFGSGTRLTVV.

The CDR3 DNA is TGTGCCAGTAGTGGGAGGGCGTTCCCTGGCTACACCTTC. Encoded protein: CASSGRAFPGYTF. V gene TRBV19 combines with J gene TRBJ1-2, with D uncertain. The V gene lost 5 bases and the J gene lost 7 bases, with 14 bases spanning the gap. Per germline, CDR1 LNHDA and CDR2 SQIVND (reference sequence). This CDR3 region has 13 residues.

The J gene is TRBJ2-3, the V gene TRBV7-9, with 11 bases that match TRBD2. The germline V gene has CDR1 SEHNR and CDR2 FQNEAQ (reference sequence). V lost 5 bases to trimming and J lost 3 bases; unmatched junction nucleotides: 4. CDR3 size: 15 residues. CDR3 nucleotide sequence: TGTGCCAGCAGCCAGCTAGCGGGAGGAACAGATACGCAGTATTTT. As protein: CASSQLAGGTDTQYF. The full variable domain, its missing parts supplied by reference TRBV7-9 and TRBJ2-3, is DTGVSQNPRHKITKRGQNVTFRCDPISEHNRLYWYRQTLGQGPEFLTYFQNEAQLEKSRLLSDRFSAERPKGSFSTLEIQRTEQGDSAMYLCASSQLAGGTDTQYFGPGTRLTVL.

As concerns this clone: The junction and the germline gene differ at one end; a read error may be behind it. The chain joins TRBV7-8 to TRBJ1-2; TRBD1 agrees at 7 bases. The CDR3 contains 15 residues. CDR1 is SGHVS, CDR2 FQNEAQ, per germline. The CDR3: CVSSLRQGPSYGYTF. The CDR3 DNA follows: TGTGTCAGCAGCTTACGACAGGGCCCCTCCTATGGCTACACCTTC.

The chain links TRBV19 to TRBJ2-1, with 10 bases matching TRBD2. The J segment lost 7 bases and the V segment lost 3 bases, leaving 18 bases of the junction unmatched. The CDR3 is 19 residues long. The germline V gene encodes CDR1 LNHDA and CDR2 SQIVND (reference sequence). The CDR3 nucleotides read TGTGCCAGTAGTATGGTCGGAGCTAGCGGGAGAGCAACGTGGAATGAGCAGTTCTTC. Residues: CASSMVGASGRATWNEQFF.

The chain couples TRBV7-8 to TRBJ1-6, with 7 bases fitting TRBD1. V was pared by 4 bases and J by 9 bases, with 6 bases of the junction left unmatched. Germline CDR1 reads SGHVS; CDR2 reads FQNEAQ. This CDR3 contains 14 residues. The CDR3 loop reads CASSWDSQGSPLHF. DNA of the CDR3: TGTGCCAGCAGCTGGGACAGTCAGGGTTCACCCCTCCACTTT.

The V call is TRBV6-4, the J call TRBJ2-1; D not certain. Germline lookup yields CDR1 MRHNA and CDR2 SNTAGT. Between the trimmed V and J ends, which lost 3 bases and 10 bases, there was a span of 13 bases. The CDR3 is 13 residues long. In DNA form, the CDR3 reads TGTGCCAGCAGTGAGACTCCCATACGGGAGCAGTTCTTC. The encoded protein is CASSETPIREQFF.

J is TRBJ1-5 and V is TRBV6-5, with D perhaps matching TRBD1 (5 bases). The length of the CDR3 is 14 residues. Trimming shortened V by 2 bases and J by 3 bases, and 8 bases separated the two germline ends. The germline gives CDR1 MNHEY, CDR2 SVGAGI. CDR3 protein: CASSYRQYNQPQHF. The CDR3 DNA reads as TGTGCCAGCAGTTACAGACAGTACAATCAGCCCCAGCATTTT.

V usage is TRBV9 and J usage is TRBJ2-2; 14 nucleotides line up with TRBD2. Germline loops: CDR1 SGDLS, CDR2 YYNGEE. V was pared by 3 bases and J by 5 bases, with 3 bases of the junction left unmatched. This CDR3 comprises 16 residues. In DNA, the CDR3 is TGTGCCAGCAGCGGGCGACTAGCGGGAGGGACCGGGGAGCTGTTTTTT. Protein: CASSGRLAGGTGELFF.

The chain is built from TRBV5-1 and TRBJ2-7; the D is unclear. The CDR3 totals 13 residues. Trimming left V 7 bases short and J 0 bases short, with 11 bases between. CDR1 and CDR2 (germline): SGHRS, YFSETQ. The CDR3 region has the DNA TGCGCCAGCTCACTTACCCACTCCTACGAGCAGTACTTC. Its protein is CASSLTHSYEQYF.